This TCR beta chain was obtained from a study of cytotoxic CD8 clonotypes in ibrutinib-treated CLL. As for the study in general: Included were about a dozen relapsed/refractory and 15 treatment-naive patients, of whom some 17 were IGHV unmutated.

Clones were sequenced by immunoSEQ multiplex PCR, and TCRdb holds only the in-frame ones, with some missing. The table lists some 310,000 clones, roughly 79% of them singletons. Looked up from germline, CDR1 is SSHAT and CDR2 is FNYEAQ (reference sequence). The germline V and J ends were trimmed by 8 bases and 3 bases, with 16 bases remaining between them. The CDR3 sequence is 15 residues long. Points on this clone: Antigen specificity is unknown.

Broader study findings: Treatment saw public clonotypes, which were uncommon, either contract or stay stable.

For TCR beta libraries, approximately 2 micrograms of genomic DNA were obtained from cryopreserved PBMCs. The source is a human donor with chronic lymphocytic leukemia. The sample here was PBMCs, taken before ibrutinib treatment. The chain uses TRBV7-7 and TRBJ2-2; tentatively, D is TRBD1 (6 bases). The CDR3 protein is CASGWDTGDTGELFF. The CDR3 coding sequence is TGTGCCAGCGGATGGGACACAGGAGACACCGGGGAGCTGTTTTTT.